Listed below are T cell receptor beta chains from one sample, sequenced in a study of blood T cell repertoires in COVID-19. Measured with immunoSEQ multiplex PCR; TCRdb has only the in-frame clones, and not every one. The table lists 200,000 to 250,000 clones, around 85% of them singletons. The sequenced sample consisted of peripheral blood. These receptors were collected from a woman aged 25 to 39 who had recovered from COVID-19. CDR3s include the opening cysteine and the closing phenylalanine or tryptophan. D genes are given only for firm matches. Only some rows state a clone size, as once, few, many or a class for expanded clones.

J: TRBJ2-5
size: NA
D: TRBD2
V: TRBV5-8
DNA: TGTGCCAGCACCCAAGGGGAGGGGCTGTACCAAGAGACCCAGTACTTC
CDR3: CASTQGEGLYQETQYF

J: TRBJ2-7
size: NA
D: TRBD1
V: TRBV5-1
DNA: TGCGCCAGCAGCTATTTACAGGGGCGGTCATTCTACGAGCAGTACTTC
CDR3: CASSYLQGRSFYEQYF

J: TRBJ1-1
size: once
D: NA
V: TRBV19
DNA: TGTGCCAGTAATCACGGGAACACTGAAGCTTTCTTT
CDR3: CASNHGNTEAFF

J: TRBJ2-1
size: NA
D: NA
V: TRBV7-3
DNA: TGTGCCAGCAGCTCCCAGTACAGGCTAGATTACAATGAGCAGTTCTTC
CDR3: CASSSQYRLDYNEQFF

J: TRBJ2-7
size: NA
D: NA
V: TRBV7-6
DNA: TGTGCCAGCAGCCCCAATTCCTACGAGCAGTACTTC
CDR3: CASSPNSYEQYF

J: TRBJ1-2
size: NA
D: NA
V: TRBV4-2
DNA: TGTGCCAGCAGCCAAGACAGTACTAACTATGGCTACACCTTC
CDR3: CASSQDSTNYGYTF

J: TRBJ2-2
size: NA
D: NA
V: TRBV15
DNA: TGTGCCACCAGCAGGGAGGGGCTAGCCGGGGAGCTGTTTTTT
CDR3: CATSREGLAGELFF

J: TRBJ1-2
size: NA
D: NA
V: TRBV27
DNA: TGTGCCAGCAGTCCGACTTCTTCTTCAGGCTACACCTTC
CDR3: CASSPTSSSGYTF

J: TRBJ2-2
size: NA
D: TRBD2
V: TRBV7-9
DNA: TGTGCCAGCAGAACACGGGGGGCGAACACCGGGGAGCTGTTTTTT
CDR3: CASRTRGANTGELFF

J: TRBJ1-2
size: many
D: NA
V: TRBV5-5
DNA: TGTGCCAGCAGCTTGGTAGGCGGGGATGGCTACACCTTC
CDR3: CASSLVGGDGYTF

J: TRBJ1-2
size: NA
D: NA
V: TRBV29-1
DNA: TGCAGCGTTGAAGACAGTGTGAACTATGGCTACACCTTC
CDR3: CSVEDSVNYGYTF

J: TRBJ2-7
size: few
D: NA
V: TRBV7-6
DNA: TGTGCCAGCAGCCCCGCAGGCAGGGGGAGGTCCTACGAGCAGTACTTC
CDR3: CASSPAGRGRSYEQYF

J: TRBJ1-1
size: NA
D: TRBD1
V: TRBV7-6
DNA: TGTGCCAGCAGCTCAATGACAGGGCTGAACACTGAAGCTTTCTTT
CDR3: CASSSMTGLNTEAFF

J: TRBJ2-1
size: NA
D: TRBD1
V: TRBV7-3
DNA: TGTGCCAGCAGCACCAGGACAGGGAACAATGAGCAGTTCTTC
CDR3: CASSTRTGNNEQFF

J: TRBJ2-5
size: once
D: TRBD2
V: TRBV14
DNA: TGTGCCAGCAGCCCCGAGGGCGGGGGAGGGCAAGAGACCCAGTACTTC
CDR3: CASSPEGGGGQETQYF

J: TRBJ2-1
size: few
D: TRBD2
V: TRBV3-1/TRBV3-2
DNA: TGTGCCAGCAGCGTAAGCGGGGTTTACAATGAGCAGTTCTTC
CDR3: CASSVSGVYNEQFF

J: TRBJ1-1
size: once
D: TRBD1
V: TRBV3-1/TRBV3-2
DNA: TGTGCCAGCAGCCGAAGAATCGGGACAGGGAAAACTGAAGCTTTCTTT
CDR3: CASSRRIGTGKTEAFF

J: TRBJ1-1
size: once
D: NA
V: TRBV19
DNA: TGTGCCAGTAGTCCCAGGCCCAACCTGAACACTGAAGCTTTCTTT
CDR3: CASSPRPNLNTEAFF

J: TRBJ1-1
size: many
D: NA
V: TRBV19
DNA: TGTGCCAGTAGTTGGACATTTCAACTGAACACTGAAGCTTTCTTT
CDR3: CASSWTFQLNTEAFF

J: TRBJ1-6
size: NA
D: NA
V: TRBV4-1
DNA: TGCGCCAGCAGCCGCGAACCCGGGACCTATAATTCACCCCTCCACTTT
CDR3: CASSREPGTYNSPLHF

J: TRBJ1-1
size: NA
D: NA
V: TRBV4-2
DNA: TGTGCCAGCAGCCGTCGACAGGAAGACACTGAAGCTTTCTTT
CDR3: CASSRRQEDTEAFF

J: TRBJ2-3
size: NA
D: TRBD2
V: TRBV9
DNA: TGTGCCAGCAGCGTAGATTCGGTGGCGGCGGGGGGGCGTTTTGCGGATACGCAGTATTTT
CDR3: CASSVDSVAAGGRFADTQYF

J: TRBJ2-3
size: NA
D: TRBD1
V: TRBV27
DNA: TGTGCCAGCAGTTACGGACAGGGGGGGACAGATACGCAGTATTTT
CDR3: CASSYGQGGTDTQYF

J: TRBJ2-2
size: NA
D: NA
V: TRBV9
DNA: TGTGCCAGCAGCGTGGGGGGCACCGGGGAGCTGTTTTTT
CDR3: CASSVGGTGELFF

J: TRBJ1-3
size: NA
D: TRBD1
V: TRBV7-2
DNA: TGTGCCAGCAGCTCCGCCGGGACAGCCGGAAACACCATATATTTT
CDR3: CASSSAGTAGNTIYF

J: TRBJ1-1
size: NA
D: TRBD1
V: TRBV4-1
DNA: TGCGCCAGCAGCCAAGGACCCCACAGGGGAGGCACTGAAGCTTTCTTT
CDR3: CASSQGPHRGGTEAFF